This passage covers 18 T cell receptor beta chains from one sample sequenced in a study of cytomegalovirus exposure and HLA in healthy donors (dated by TCRdb to about 2017). Library preparation used the immunoSEQ multiplex PCR assay. A mixture of 60 forward primers for TCR Vbeta segments and 13 reverse primers for TCR Jbeta segments was used in the multiplex PCR. TCRdb provides this immuneACCESS table in a form limited to in-frame rearrangements. Some clones are lacking; in checked studies, under half of them reflect an unresolved V gene, and why the rest are absent is not known. For this sample there are about 97,000 clones; 73% appear just once. Roughly 3.6% of the sample rests with the top ten. The sequencing input was PBMCs. These receptor sequences come from a man aged 35 to 55 in good health and CMV-seronegative.

This clone was recorded a few times. The chain recombines TRBV5-4 with TRBJ1-1; no clear D. Germline V gene lookup returns CDR1 SGHNT and CDR2 YYREEE (reference sequence). Between the trimmed V and J ends, which lost 1 base and 1 base, there was a span of 5 bases. The CDR3 is made up of 13 amino acids. The CDR3 loop reads CASSLTRNTEAFF. For the CDR3, the DNA is TGTGCCAGCAGCTTGACGCGGAACACTGAAGCTTTCTTT.

This sequence joins TRBV7-8 and TRBJ2-2; D unresolved. CDR1 and CDR2 from the germline V gene are SGHVS and FQNEAQ. The CDR3 sequence is 15 residues long. The V gene lost 3 bases and the J gene lost 0 bases, with 8 bases spanning the gap. For the CDR3, the DNA is TGTGCCAGCAGCTTGAGATTACCGAACACCGGGGAGCTGTTTTTT. Protein sequence: CASSLRLPNTGELFF. Full variable domain (missing parts from reference TRBV7-8 and TRBJ2-2): GAGVSQSPRYKVAKRGQDVALRCDPISGHVSLFWYQQALGQGPEFLTYFQNEAQLDKSGLPSDRFFAERPEGSVSTLKIQRTQQEDSAVYLCASSLRLPNTGELFFGEGSRLTVL.

This clone was counted a few times. V gene TRBV4-1 combines with J gene TRBJ2-7; possibly TRBD1 for D (6 bases). The CDR3 runs to 13 residues. Germline V CDR1 and CDR2: MGHRA, YSYEKL. Trimming pared 4 bases from V and 3 bases from J, leaving 10 bases between. CDR3 in amino acids: CASSPGVYYEQYF. CDR3 nucleotides: TGCGCCAGCAGCCCAGGGGTTTACTACGAGCAGTACTTC.

This clone has a handful of counts. The V gene is TRBV10-3, the J gene TRBJ1-1; TRBD1 is a possible D gene (6 bases). The CDR3 length is 16 residues. Germline V gives CDR1 ENHRY, CDR2 SYGVKD. Trimming removed 4 bases from V and 5 bases from J, with 20 bases in between. CDR3 sequence (DNA): TGTGCCATCAGTGTAAACAGGGTGACGTTGGGGACTGAAGCTTTCTTT. Protein product: CAISVNRVTLGTEAFF.

This clone was found a few times. The same CDR3 is also encoded by other DNA sequences in this sample. This chain connects TRBV5-6 to TRBJ1-1; D is unclear. This CDR3 region has 15 residues. From germline, CDR1 is SGHDT and CDR2 YYEEEE. Trimming cost V 0 bases and J 0 bases, with 9 bases left between them. CDR3 residues: CASSLELELNTEAFF. The CDR3 DNA reads TGTGCCAGCAGCTTGGAGTTAGAGTTGAACACTGAAGCTTTCTTT. Full variable domain (remainder filled in from reference TRBV5-6 and TRBJ1-1): DAGVTQSPTHLIKTRGQQVTLRCSPKSGHDTVSWYQQALGQGPQFIFQYYEEEERQRGNFPDRFSGHQFPNYSSELNVNALLLGDSALYLCASSLELELNTEAFFGQGTRLTVV.

This chain uses TRBV13 with TRBJ2-5, with TRBD2 matching 16 bases. The trim removed 4 bases at V and 5 bases at J, leaving 13 bases unmatched. CDR1 and CDR2 (germline): PRHDT, FYEKMQ (reference sequence). This CDR3 comprises 19 residues. The CDR3 region is CASSSGTSGGGADSETQYF. For the CDR3, the DNA is TGTGCCAGCAGCTCCGGGACTAGCGGGGGGGGAGCCGACTCGGAGACCCAGTACTTC.

This chain links TRBV4-1 with TRBJ1-2, with 8 nucleotides matching TRBD1. The CDR3 length is 17 residues. Germline V gene lookup returns CDR1 MGHRA and CDR2 YSYEKL. The V segment lost 4 bases and the J segment 3 bases; nucleotides outside the gene matches: 13. The CDR3 protein is CASSPTSTGGRDYGYTF. Here the CDR3 DNA reads TGCGCCAGCAGCCCAACATCAACAGGGGGTCGTGACTATGGCTACACCTTC.

The CDR3 protein is CASSVAQGNYGYTF. The CDR3 nucleotides read TGTGCCAGCAGCGTAGCCCAGGGGAACTATGGCTACACCTTC. This chain joins TRBV9 and TRBJ1-2; TRBD1 might be the D (6 bases). The V and J ends lost 0 bases and 2 bases respectively, with 8 bases between them. This CDR3 comprises 14 residues. Germline CDR1 SGDLS, CDR2 YYNGEE.

The chain recombines TRBV12-5 with TRBJ1-3; D gene unclear. With 9 bases removed from V and 4 bases from J, the gap between germline ends came to 25 bases. Germline V gives CDR1 LGHNT, CDR2 FRNRAP. The CDR3 runs 17 residues. CDR3: CASAARGRPDLGNTIYF. The CDR3 DNA sequence: TGTGCTAGCGCCGCCCGAGGGAGGCCAGACTTAGGAAACACCATATATTTT.

The chain carries TRBV27 and TRBJ2-6, with TRBD2 as a possible D gene (5 bases). The CDR3 spans 17 residues. Germline V gene data show CDR1 as MNHEY and CDR2 as SMNVEV (reference sequence). V lost 3 bases to trimming and J lost 0 bases, with 12 bases between them. The CDR3, as DNA: TGTGCCAGCAGTTTGAGGAGGACCAGCTCTGGGGCCAACGTCCTGACTTTC. Amino acids: CASSLRRTSSGANVLTF.

This clone was detected only a few times. This sequence joins TRBV6-1 and TRBJ2-5; TRBD1 matches at 7 bases. This CDR3 has 16 amino acids. The trim removed 3 bases at V and 4 bases at J, leaving 11 bases unmatched. CDR1 is MNHNS and CDR2 is SASEGT in the germline V gene. The CDR3 DNA reads as TGTGCCAGCAGTGACGGACAGGTAGTGTCGGGAGAGACCCAGTACTTC. Residues: CASSDGQVVSGETQYF.

The chain joins TRBV6-1 to TRBJ2-7; 9 nucleotides match TRBD1. The germline V gene has CDR1 MNHNS and CDR2 SASEGT. The V and J ends lost 7 bases and 5 bases, in that order; junction bases with no gene match: 9. CDR3 length equals 14 residues. The DNA for the CDR3 is TGTGCCAGCATCGGGACAGGGATCGGGAACGAGCAGTACTTC. It encodes CASIGTGIGNEQYF.

CDR3 sequence reads: CARPLNRDGYTF. CDR3 sequence (DNA): TGTGCCAGACCTCTTAACCGGGATGGCTACACCTTC. This chain uses TRBV28 with TRBJ1-2; no clear D gene. V shed 9 bases and J shed 6 bases, with 14 bases lying between them. This CDR3 contains 12 residues. Germline loops: CDR1 MDHEN, CDR2 SYDVKM.

The chain has TRBV30 and TRBJ2-3, with 7 bases that match TRBD1. V was pared by 3 bases and J by 3 bases, with 9 bases of the junction left unmatched. The CDR3 contains 15 residues. Germline V lookup: CDR1 GTSNPN, CDR2 SVGIG (reference sequence). CDR3 residues: CAWSDPGGWTDTQYF. DNA of the CDR3: TGTGCCTGGAGCGACCCAGGGGGATGGACAGATACGCAGTATTTT.

In DNA form, the CDR3 reads TGCGCCAGCAGCTTGGCGGAGACCCGAGGGAACGAGCAGTACTTC. It translates to CASSLAETRGNEQYF. V is TRBV5-1 and J is TRBJ2-7; tentative D call: TRBD2 (5 bases). Germline-derived CDR1 and CDR2 are SGHRS and YFSETQ. The CDR3 is 15 residues long. Trimming cost V 0 bases and J 5 bases, with 15 bases left between them.

In DNA form, the CDR3 reads TGTGCCAGCAGTCCAGGGTATTGGGAAAAACTGTTTTTT. This encodes CASSPGYWEKLFF. J is TRBJ1-4 and V is TRBV6-6; D is perhaps TRBD1 (5 bases). The germline V and J ends were trimmed by 5 bases and 8 bases, with 12 bases remaining between them. This CDR3 contains 13 residues. Germline lookup yields CDR1 MNHNY and CDR2 SVGAGI (reference sequence).

The rearrangement uses TRBV7-9 and TRBJ1-6; D is possibly TRBD1 (6 bases). Deletions cut 3 bases from V and 7 bases from J, with 7 bases between. CDR1 is SEHNR and CDR2 is FQNEAQ in the germline V gene (reference sequence). The CDR3 covers 13 residues. CDR3 DNA sequence: TGTGCCAGCAGCTTCACAGGGAATTCACCCCTCCACTTT. Protein product: CASSFTGNSPLHF.

This clone was counted between two and nine times. V usage is TRBV2 and J usage is TRBJ1-4; D unclear. Germline loops: CDR1 SNHLY, CDR2 FYNNEI. This CDR3 has 12 residues. V lost 6 bases and J 8 bases, leaving 10 bases between the germline ends. The CDR3 DNA sequence: TGTGCCAGCAGGGTTTTCGGGGAAAAACTGTTTTTT. This encodes CASRVFGEKLFF.